The 7 T cell receptor beta chains in this list originate from one sample, sequenced in a study of blood T cell repertoires in COVID-19. Method: immunoSEQ multiplex PCR; TCRdb's copy keeps in-frame clones and lacks some. The sample yields about 260,000 clones, approximately 90% seen once. Input material: PBMCs or T cells enriched from blood (not recorded which). All receptors come from a man over 45 who had been exposed to COVID-19.

This chain joins TRBV5-5 and TRBJ2-1; D remains unclear. CDR3 length equals 18 residues. The germline gives CDR1 SGHKS, CDR2 YYEKEE (reference sequence). V shed 0 bases and J shed 0 bases, with 16 bases lying between them. The CDR3 protein is CASSLAVQLIFSYNEQFF. CDR3 in DNA: TGTGCCAGCAGCTTGGCCGTACAGTTGATATTCTCCTACAATGAGCAGTTCTTC.

This sequence joins TRBV12-3 or TRBV12-4 and TRBJ1-1; no firm D call. CDR3 length equals 13 residues. V was pared by 2 bases and J by 4 bases, with 8 bases between. The CDR3 protein is CASSLSPGTEAFF. CDR3 nucleotide sequence: TGTGCCAGCAGTTTAAGCCCGGGCACTGAAGCTTTCTTT.

CDR3 nucleotides: TGTGCCAGCTCACCATTTAGCGGTAATACAGATACGCAGTATTTT. It specifies CASSPFSGNTDTQYF. The genes are TRBV18 and TRBJ2-3, with D perhaps matching TRBD2 (6 bases). CDR3 size: 15 residues. Trimming cost V 2 bases and J 3 bases, with 12 bases left between them. Germline CDR1 is KGHSH and CDR2 is LQKENI.

The chain links TRBV24-1 to TRBJ2-5; D perhaps matches TRBD2 (6 bases). This CDR3 has 17 residues. Germline CDR1 reads KGHDR; CDR2 reads SFDVKD. Trimming took off 3 bases at V and 0 bases at J, with 16 bases between the two ends. The CDR3 region is CATSDAGGAKYQETQYF. The DNA for the CDR3 is TGTGCCACCAGTGATGCGGGCGGGGCTAAGTACCAAGAGACCCAGTACTTC.

This chain links TRBV7-8 with TRBJ1-4; TRBD1 matches 8 bases. The germline gives CDR1 SGHVS, CDR2 FQNEAQ. The CDR3 is 14 residues long. The trim removed 3 bases at V and 7 bases at J, leaving 4 bases unmatched. DNA of the CDR3: TGTGCCAGCAGCTTGGACAGGGATCGTGAAAAACTGTTTTTT. Protein sequence: CASSLDRDREKLFF.

This rearrangement joins TRBV9 to TRBJ2-7; possible D gene TRBD1, 6 bases. The CDR3 covers 15 residues. V lost 2 bases, J lost 0 bases, and 12 bases lay in between. CDR1 SGDLS and CDR2 YYNGEE come from the germline V gene. CDR3 in amino acids: CASSVRGQDSYEQYF. The CDR3 DNA sequence: TGTGCCAGCAGCGTCCGGGGACAAGACTCCTACGAGCAGTACTTC.

The chain uses TRBV28 and TRBJ1-2; D gene ambiguous. The CDR3 runs to 15 residues. Germline loops: CDR1 MDHEN, CDR2 SYDVKM. The ends were cut back, 1 base at V and 0 bases at J, with 9 bases in the middle. The CDR3 bases are TGTGCCAGCAGTTTATCTCTGGGAGCTAACTATGGCTACACCTTC. It is translated as CASSLSLGANYGYTF.